This T cell receptor (beta chain) is drawn from a study of T cell changes during pregnancy in multiple sclerosis. The CDR3 has 15 amino acids. Germline V gives CDR1 MNHNS, CDR2 SASEGT. Losses at the gene ends were 3 bases for V and 2 bases for J; bases not matched to a gene: 6. Only in-frame clones appear in the TCRdb table, and some are missing; sequencing was by immunoSEQ multiplex PCR. Of roughly 69,000 clones in the sample, roughly 94% were seen once. Specimen: peripheral blood, collected after pregnancy. The chain recombines TRBV6-1 with TRBJ2-7, with TRBD1 matching over 8 bases. The clonotype originates from a female donor with multiple sclerosis, enrolled in a pregnancy study. The CDR3 protein is CASSDTGTGAYEQYF. In DNA form, the CDR3 reads TGTGCCAGCAGTGACACCGGGACAGGAGCCTACGAGCAGTACTTC.